This T cell receptor beta chain was recorded in a study of T cell repertoires and HLA-DP antigens. Primers targeted 54 TRBV and 13 TRBJ segments. Sequenced by immunoSEQ multiplex PCR; TCRdb stores in-frame clones only, minus some. The table has 55,000 to 80,000 clones, about four fifths seen once; the top ten hold roughly 1.5%. With regard to this clone: The antigen is undetermined.

The V end was cut by 0 bases, the J end by 2 bases, with 14 bases between. Germline values: CDR1 SGHDN, CDR2 FVKESK. The CDR3 has 17 residues. This chain joins TRBV14 and TRBJ1-5; D is ambiguous. Input material: CD4+ T cells from PBMCs. The TCR originated in a man between 60 and 75 years old in good health and CMV-seronegative. CDR3 in DNA: TGTGCCAGCAGCCAAGATGAAAACGTTCAGGGCAATCAGCCCCAGCATTTT. It translates to CASSQDENVQGNQPQHF.